The 7 T cell receptor beta chains in this list originate from one sample, sequenced in a study of T cell changes during pregnancy in multiple sclerosis. Assay: immunoSEQ multiplex PCR; the TCRdb copy retains only in-frame clones and omits some. This table has around 110,000 clones, about 90% appearing once. This specimen consisted of peripheral blood, obtained before pregnancy. All receptors derive from a female donor with multiple sclerosis, enrolled in a pregnancy study.

The rearrangement links TRBV15 to TRBJ1-1, with no clear D. Trimming removed 0 bases at V and 0 bases at J, with 5 bases between. Germline V lookup: CDR1 LNHNV, CDR2 YYDKDF (reference sequence). The CDR3 extends over 14 amino acids. CDR3: CATSRDDMNTEAFF. In nucleotides, the CDR3 is TGTGCCACCAGCAGAGATGACATGAACACTGAAGCTTTCTTT.

Concerning this clone itself: The same CDR3 can be traced to other DNA sequences in this sample. The V gene is TRBV6-5, the J gene TRBJ1-5; maybe TRBD1 (5 bases). V dropped 5 bases and J dropped 1 base, with 9 bases sitting between them. Germline CDR1 is MNHEY and CDR2 is SVGAGI. This CDR3 is built from 14 residues. This chain's CDR3 is CASSRQGSNQPQHF. CDR3 DNA sequence: TGTGCCAGCAGTCGGCAGGGAAGCAATCAGCCCCAGCATTTT.

The chain has TRBV30 and TRBJ2-7, with 8 bases that match TRBD1. The germline V gene has CDR1 GTSNPN and CDR2 SVGIG (reference sequence). V lost 5 bases, J lost 5 bases, and 5 bases stayed unmatched. The CDR3 is 12 residues long. The CDR3 reads CAWDRGPHEQYF. CDR3 coding DNA: TGTGCCTGGGACAGGGGTCCCCACGAGCAGTACTTC.

The chain recombines TRBV7-3 with TRBJ2-7, with TRBD1 as a possible D gene (8 bases). From germline, CDR1 is SGHTA and CDR2 FQGTGA. The CDR3 is 14 residues long. V lost 5 bases and J lost 5, with 16 bases in between. DNA of the CDR3: TGTGCCAGCAGCCCAACAGGGGGGGGGAACGAGCAGTACTTC. It is translated as CASSPTGGGNEQYF.

The chain joins TRBV2 to TRBJ2-7; TRBD1 is a possible D gene (6 bases). V shed 3 bases and J shed 4 bases, with 10 bases lying between them. The CDR3 is made up of 13 amino acids. CDR1 and CDR2 (germline): SNHLY, FYNNEI. CDR3 amino acids: CASSDDRSYEQYF. CDR3 nucleotide sequence: TGTGCCAGCAGTGACGACAGGTCGTACGAGCAGTACTTC.

This chain connects TRBV6-5 to TRBJ2-7; 8 positions match TRBD1. The junction had 13 bases not matched to a gene; V was cut back by 6 bases and J by 6 bases. Germline V CDR1 and CDR2: MNHEY, SVGAGI. This CDR3 has 15 amino acids. This CDR3 is CASSGTRDRYSEQYF. The DNA of the CDR3 is TGTGCCAGCAGCGGGACCCGGGACAGGTATAGCGAGCAGTACTTC.

The chain has TRBV28 and TRBJ1-3, with a weak D call TRBD1 (5 bases). Germline V gene lookup returns CDR1 MDHEN and CDR2 SYDVKM. CDR3 length: 14 amino acids. V gave up 2 bases and J gave up 4 bases, with 9 bases separating them. CDR3 residues: CASSLGASGNTIYF. DNA of the CDR3: TGTGCCAGCAGTTTAGGGGCATCCGGAAACACCATATATTTT.